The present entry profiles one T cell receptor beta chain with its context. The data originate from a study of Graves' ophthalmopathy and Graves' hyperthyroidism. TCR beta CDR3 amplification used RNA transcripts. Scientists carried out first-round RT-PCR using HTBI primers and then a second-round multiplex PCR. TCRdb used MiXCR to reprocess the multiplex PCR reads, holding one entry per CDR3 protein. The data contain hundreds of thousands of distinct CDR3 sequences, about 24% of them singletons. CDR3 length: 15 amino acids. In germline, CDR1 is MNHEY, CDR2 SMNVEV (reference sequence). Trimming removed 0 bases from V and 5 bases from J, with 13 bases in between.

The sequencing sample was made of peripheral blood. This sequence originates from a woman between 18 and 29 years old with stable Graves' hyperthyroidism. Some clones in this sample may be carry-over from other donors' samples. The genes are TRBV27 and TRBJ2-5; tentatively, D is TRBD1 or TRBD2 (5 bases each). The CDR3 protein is CASSLSRRGGETQYF. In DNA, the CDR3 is TGTGCCAGCAGTTTATCCAGACGGGGCGGGGAGACCCAGTACTTC.